A single sample gave rise to the 8 T cell receptor beta chains below, sequenced in a study of blood T cells in healthy people across ages. A J-beta primer mix and a sample-barcoded 5' primer were used in a second PCR of about 7 to 12 cycles. Each CDR3 protein is one row after TCRdb ran MiXCR on the 5' RACE reads. The sample carries more than 800,000 distinct CDR3 sequences, less than 50% recorded once. Sequencing used blood. Receptor source: a woman aged 55-70 years in good health.

This clonotype was seen only a few times. This chain uses TRBV20-1 with TRBJ1-4; the match to TRBD1 covers 7 bases. Germline loops: CDR1 DFQATT, CDR2 SNEGSKA (reference sequence). V was pared by 4 bases and J by 4 bases, with 12 bases of the junction left unmatched. This CDR3 has 16 residues. DNA of the CDR3: TGCAGTGCTAAACCGTACCGACAGGGTTTTAATGAAAAACTGTTTTTT. The encoded protein is CSAKPYRQGFNEKLFF.

The chain employs TRBV29-1 and TRBJ2-7; D possibly corresponds to TRBD2 (6 bases). The CDR3 spans 13 residues. Trimming shortened V by 6 bases and J by 6 bases, and 18 bases separated the two germline ends. The germline V gene has CDR1 SQVTM and CDR2 ANQGSEA. CDR3: CSVQKVGGREQYF. The CDR3 DNA reads as TGCAGCGTCCAGAAAGTGGGAGGACGCGAGCAGTACTTC.

This sequence joins TRBV29-1 and TRBJ2-1; 12 positions agree with TRBD2. V lost 4 bases, J lost 6 bases, and 19 bases stayed unmatched. The CDR3 is made up of 19 amino acids. CDR1 SQVTM and CDR2 ANQGSEA come from the germline V gene. Written as DNA, the CDR3 is TGCAGCGTTGCGGGACTGGGGGCTCTAGCGGGAGGGGCGTCCAATGAGCAGTTCTTC. Protein product: CSVAGLGALAGGASNEQFF.

This clonotype was observed a handful of times. The rearrangement uses TRBV24-1 and TRBJ2-1; 9 bases line up with TRBD1. V was pared by 4 bases and J by 10 bases, with 13 bases of the junction left unmatched. The germline gives CDR1 KGHDR, CDR2 SFDVKD. The CDR3 sequence is 16 residues long. The CDR3 loop is CATSEGQGPVGREQFF. Written as DNA, the CDR3 is TGTGCCACCAGTGAGGGACAGGGCCCCGTCGGAAGGGAGCAGTTCTTC.

Turning to this clonotype: One end of the junction does not line up with germline, which may come from a read error. The V gene is TRBV6-5, the J gene TRBJ2-1; D is perhaps TRBD1 or TRBD2 (5 bases each). CDR1 is MNHEY and CDR2 is SVGAGI in the germline V gene. CDR3 length: 14 amino acids. Here the CDR3 DNA reads TGTGCCAGCAGTAGCCTCGGGGCCTACAATGAGCAGTTTTTC. Translating it yields CASSSLGAYNEQFF.

Details on this clonotype: A much larger clone lies a single base off, so this may be a read error. The gene calls are TRBV6-5 and TRBJ2-1; 7 bases are shared with TRBD1. CDR3 size: 13 residues. CDR1 is MNHEY and CDR2 is SVGAGI in the germline V gene. Trimming removed 6 bases from V and 6 bases from J; junction bases left unmatched: 5. The CDR3 here is CASRVTGVNEQFF. The CDR3 nucleotides are TGTGCCAGCAGAGTCACAGGGGTCAATGAGCAGTTCTTC.

The chain joins TRBV15 to TRBJ2-2; 14 bases are shared with TRBD2. This CDR3 has 20 amino acids. Germline V gene lookup returns CDR1 LNHNV and CDR2 YYDKDF (reference sequence). V lost 1 base, J lost 5 bases, and 12 bases stayed unmatched. The CDR3: CATSRGPGTSGRGMTGELFF. DNA of the CDR3: TGTGCCACCAGCAGAGGTCCCGGGACTAGCGGGAGAGGGATGACCGGGGAGCTGTTTTTT.

The chain links TRBV27 to TRBJ2-3, with 14 bases identical to TRBD2. The CDR3 extends over 14 amino acids. Germline-derived CDR1 and CDR2 are MNHEY and SMNVEV (reference sequence). With 6 bases clipped from V and 7 bases from J, the junction kept 3 bases outside the gene matches. The CDR3 reads CASRGTSGSYTQYF. The CDR3 DNA reads TGTGCCAGCAGGGGGACTAGCGGGAGTTATACGCAGTATTTT.